The 5 T cell receptor beta chains below all came from one sample that was sequenced in a study of blood T cell repertoires in COVID-19. This table comes from immunoSEQ multiplex PCR, and its TCRdb copy is limited to in-frame clones, with some not included. Among about 300,000 clones listed, about nine tenths were seen once. Sequencing input: peripheral blood. These receptors came from a woman in her 30s who had recovered from COVID-19.

This chain uses TRBV6-2 or TRBV6-3 with TRBJ2-3, with D unresolved. Trimming left V 5 bases short and J 3 bases short, with 6 bases between. The CDR3 is made up of 12 amino acids. The V gene's germline CDR1 is MNHEY and CDR2 SVGEGT. The CDR3 coding sequence is TGTGCCAGCAGTAGAGGTACAGATACGCAGTATTTT. Translated: CASSRGTDTQYF.

The CDR3 DNA reads TGTGCCAGCAGAAGACAGCCCCACGAGCAGTACTTC. Its translation is CASRRQPHEQYF. The V and J genes are TRBV12-3 or TRBV12-4 and TRBJ2-7, with D possibly being TRBD1 (5 bases). There are 12 residues in the CDR3. The ends were cut back, 6 bases at V and 5 bases at J, with 11 bases in the middle.

The chain combines TRBV10-3 with TRBJ2-1, with TRBD1 as a possible D gene (5 bases). Germline CDR1 is ENHRY and CDR2 is SYGVKD. V shed 2 bases and J shed 1 base, with 9 bases lying between them. The CDR3 spans 15 residues. In nucleotides, the CDR3 is TGTGCCATCAGTGAGGCAGGGTCGTCCTACAATGAGCAGTTCTTC. Residues: CAISEAGSSYNEQFF.

The chain carries TRBV5-1 and TRBJ1-3, with 9 nucleotides matching TRBD1. The CDR3 spans 16 residues. J gave up 0 bases and V 3 bases, and 4 bases lay outside the gene matches. Germline values: CDR1 SGHRS, CDR2 YFSETQ. CDR3 nucleotides: TGCGCCAGCAGCTCGGGACAGGGAGGCTCTGGAAACACCATATATTTT. This codes for CASSSGQGGSGNTIYF. The full variable domain, with the rest looked up from reference TRBV5-1 and TRBJ1-3, is KAGVTQTPRYLIKTRGQQVTLSCSPISGHRSVSWYQQTPGQGLQFLFEYFSETQRNKGNFPGRFSGRQFSNSRSEMNVSTLELGDSALYLCASSSGQGGSGNTIYFGEGSWLTVV.

This clone has only a few counts. The chain links TRBV5-1 to TRBJ1-1; D perhaps matches TRBD1 (5 bases). V was cut by 3 bases and J by 4 bases, with 13 bases left in between. Germline V gene sequence: CDR1 SGHRS, CDR2 YFSETQ. CDR3 size: 14 residues. The CDR3 is CASSWQGGGTEAFF. The CDR3 DNA sequence: TGCGCCAGCAGCTGGCAGGGTGGTGGCACTGAAGCTTTCTTT.